There are many counts of the clone carrying this T cell receptor (beta chain). No antigen is known for it. Per sample, extraction of total RNA gave at least 5.5 micrograms in every case. These data come from a study of blood T cells in healthy people across ages. Whole-study results and caveats: For the donors, CMV status was unknown and possibly confounded expanded clonotype changes.

The authors ran a second PCR of roughly 6 to 11 cycles using a sample-barcoded 5' primer and a J-beta primer mix. TCRdb called the 5' RACE reads again in MiXCR, with one record for every CDR3 protein. The table lists about 1.5 million distinct CDR3 sequences, roughly 43% of them singletons. The CDR3 totals 11 residues. The V gene lost 6 bases and the J gene lost 1 base, with 3 bases spanning the gap. CDR1 and CDR2 from the germline V gene are SGHTA and FQGNSA. Sequenced input: blood. The chain carries TRBV7-2 and TRBJ2-5; D remains unclear. This receptor was identified in a woman aged 18-35 years in good health. The CDR3 is CASRFQETQYF. The CDR3 bases are TGTGCCAGCAGATTCCAAGAGACCCAGTACTTC.